These T cell receptor beta chains were read from a single sample in a study of type 1 and type 2 diabetes patients. TCRdb re-called the multiplex PCR reads with MiXCR, one entry per CDR3 protein. The sample records a few hundred thousand distinct CDR3 sequences, around 50% being singletons. The sequencing input was peripheral blood mononuclear cells (PBMCs). The receptors were gathered from a man aged 18 to 30 with type 2 diabetes. Each CDR3 is given with its conserved first and last residue. D genes are given only for firm matches. Expanded clones get a size class; other rows say once, few or many, or leave the size out.

v_call	clone_size	d_call	j_call	cdr3_nt	cdr3_aa
TRBV27	-	TRBD2	TRBJ2-1	TGTGCCAGCAGGGGTACCTTCGCGGGGGGGATCGGCAATGAGCAGTTCTTC	CASRGTFAGGIGNEQFF
TRBV24-1	few	-	TRBJ2-3	TGTGCCACCAGTGATTTACCAGCGACAAGCACAGATACGCAGTATTTT	CATSDLPATSTDTQYF
TRBV19	-	-	TRBJ1-1	TGTGCCAGTAGTCGAGGGGGTCCTGTTATGAACACTGAAGCTTTCTTT	CASSRGGPVMNTEAFF
TRBV6-6	few	TRBD2	TRBJ2-7	TGTGCCAGCAGTCTAGCGGGAGGGCCTGGCGAGCAGTACTTC	CASSLAGGPGEQYF
TRBV12-3/TRBV12-4	-	-	TRBJ1-5	TGTGCTAGTGCCTGGGATGGGGAAATGGATCAGCCCCAGCATTTT	CASAWDGEMDQPQHF
TRBV30	-	TRBD1	TRBJ2-7	TGTGCCTGGAGTGGACTTATGCAAGACAGGGGAGGCTACGAGCAGTACTTC	CAWSGLMQDRGGYEQYF
TRBV15	-	-	TRBJ2-2	TGTGCCACCAGCAGAGACAAAGGAGGGTTGGGCACCGGGGAGCTGTTTTTT	CATSRDKGGLGTGELFF
TRBV5-1	-	-	TRBJ1-2	TGCGCCAGCAGCTTGGAGGGCAGTGTCGGCTATGGCTACACCTTC	CASSLEGSVGYGYTF
TRBV7-8	-	TRBD1	TRBJ2-1	TGTGCCACCAGCAGAGGAGGGGAGGGACAGGGGCCCCACGAGCAGTTCTTC	CATSRGGEGQGPHEQFF
TRBV7-2	-	-	TRBJ2-5	TGTGCCAGCAGCTTAGCCGGATCCCAAGAGACCCAGTACTTC	CASSLAGSQETQYF
TRBV10-3	-	TRBD1	TRBJ2-5	TGTGCCATCAGCCAGGGGGAAGAGACCCAGTACTTC	CAISQGEETQYF
TRBV12-3/TRBV12-4	-	TRBD1	TRBJ1-5	TGTGCCAGCAGTTTAGAAGGGACAGGGGTCAATCAGCCCCAGCATTTT	CASSLEGTGVNQPQHF
TRBV20-1	-	-	TRBJ2-7	TGCAGTGCTAGACCCCAGGACTTTTCCTACGAGCAGTACTTC	CSARPQDFSYEQYF
TRBV6-1	-	-	TRBJ2-5	TGTGCCAGCAGTTTTGGGGCTGGGGAAGAGACCCAGTACTTC	CASSFGAGEETQYF
TRBV12-3/TRBV12-4	few	-	TRBJ2-5	TGTGCCAGCCGGCCGCCAGGGATGGAGACCCAGTACTTC	CASRPPGMETQYF
TRBV11-2	-	-	TRBJ2-1	TGTGCCAGCAGCTTAGTTTATGCAGGGGTTGAGCAGTTCTTC	CASSLVYAGVEQFF
TRBV2	-	TRBD1	TRBJ2-7	TGTGCCAGCAGTGCGGAAGGGACAGGAGGGGGTAACGAGCAGTACTTC	CASSAEGTGGGNEQYF
TRBV19	-	-	TRBJ1-1	TGTGCCAGTTATAACGGCGGACTGAACACTGAAGCTTTCTTT	CASYNGGLNTEAFF
TRBV28	-	TRBD2	TRBJ2-7	TGTGCCAGCAGTTATAGCGGGGGGACCTACGAGCAGTACTTC	CASSYSGGTYEQYF
TRBV6-5	-	TRBD1	TRBJ2-5	TGTGCCAGCAGTTATGGTGGGACAGGGCGAGAGACCCAGTACTTC	CASSYGGTGRETQYF
TRBV30	-	-	TRBJ1-5	TGTGCCTGGAGTGTGGTAGGGGGGTTGAGCAATCAGCCCCAGCATTTT	CAWSVVGGLSNQPQHF
TRBV4-1	-	TRBD1	TRBJ1-2	TGCGCCAGCAGCCAAGATCCCACAGGGGGCAACTATGGCTACACCTTC	CASSQDPTGGNYGYTF
TRBV29-1	few	TRBD1	TRBJ2-7	TGCAGCGCCAAGGGGGACAGGGACTCCTACGAGCAGTACTTC	CSAKGDRDSYEQYF
TRBV7-2	few	-	TRBJ1-5	TGTGCCAGCAGCTCCCGGGACGGTAGCAATCAGCCCCAGCATTTT	CASSSRDGSNQPQHF
TRBV29-1	-	-	TRBJ2-6	TGCAGCGTTGAGGGGGCGCTTTCCACTGGGGCCAACGTCCTGACTTTC	CSVEGALSTGANVLTF
TRBV7-8	few	-	TRBJ1-2	TGTGCCAGCAGCGCCAGACCAGGCATTAACTATGGCTACACCTTC	CASSARPGINYGYTF
TRBV30	few	-	TRBJ1-6	TGTGCCTGGAGTACCCGTCGGACAGATTATAATTCACCCCTCCACTTT	CAWSTRRTDYNSPLHF
TRBV18	-	-	TRBJ1-1	TGTGCCAGCTCACGGACAGAAAAAAAAGCTTTCTTT	CASSRTEKKAFF
TRBV18	-	-	TRBJ1-2	TGTGCCAGCTCACCGAGCAGGGAGAGCTATGGCTACACCTTC	CASSPSRESYGYTF
TRBV27	-	-	TRBJ1-1	TGTGCCAGCAGTCCTGCTGGGGCCATGAACACTGAAGCTTTCTTT	CASSPAGAMNTEAFF
TRBV11-3	once	TRBD1	TRBJ1-3	TGCGCCAGCCGAGGACAGGCCGTTGAAGGAAACACCATATATTTT	CASRGQAVEGNTIYF
TRBV7-9	-	-	TRBJ2-1	TGTGCCACCACCTTTTCCGGGAATGAGCAGTTCTTC	CATTFSGNEQFF
TRBV19	few	-	TRBJ1-1	TGTGCCAGTAGTATAAAGCAGAGTGCGAACACTGAAGCTTTCTTT	CASSIKQSANTEAFF